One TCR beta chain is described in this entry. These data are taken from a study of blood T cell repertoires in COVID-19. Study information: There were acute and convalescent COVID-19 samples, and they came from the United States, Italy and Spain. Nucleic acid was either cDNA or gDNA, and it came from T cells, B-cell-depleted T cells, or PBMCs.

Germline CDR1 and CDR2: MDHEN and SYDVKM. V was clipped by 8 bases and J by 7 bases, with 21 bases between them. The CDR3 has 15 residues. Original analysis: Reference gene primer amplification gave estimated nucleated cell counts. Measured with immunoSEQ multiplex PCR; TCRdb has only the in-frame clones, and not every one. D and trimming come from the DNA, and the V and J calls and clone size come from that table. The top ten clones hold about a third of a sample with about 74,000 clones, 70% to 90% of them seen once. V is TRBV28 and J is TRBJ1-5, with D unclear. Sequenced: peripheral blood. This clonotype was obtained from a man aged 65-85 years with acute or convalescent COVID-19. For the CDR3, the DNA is TGTGCCAGCCACTCCCGGGAGGCGTTTGGGCAGCCCCAGCATTTT. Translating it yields CASHSREAFGQPQHF.